The T cell receptor (beta chain) under discussion was sequenced for a study of blood T cell repertoires in COVID-19. Across the study: The United States, Italy and Spain were the sources of the acute and convalescent COVID-19 samples. T cells, B-cell-depleted T cells, or PBMCs supplied cDNA or gDNA.

Per the authors' pipeline: Counts of nucleated cells, estimated from reference gene primer amplification, were obtained. The assay was immunoSEQ multiplex PCR, and TCRdb's table has in-frame clones only and misses some. The V and J calls and clone size were taken over from that table, and D and trimming were inferred from the DNA. Of about 63,000 clones listed, approximately 79% were seen once; the top ten hold 12%. The V and J ends lost 6 bases and 0 bases respectively, with 17 bases between them. This CDR3 has 17 amino acids. Germline-derived CDR1 and CDR2 are LNHDA and SQIVND (reference sequence).

The sequencing sample was made of peripheral blood. The V call is TRBV19, the J call TRBJ1-4; D possibly corresponds to TRBD1 (6 bases). The TCR sequence derives from a human donor in a cohort sampled during active COVID-19. As DNA, the CDR3 is TGTGCCAGTAGCCCTGGGGGGGGCCCCCCAACTAATGAAAAACTGTTTTTT. Amino acid sequence: CASSPGGGPPTNEKLFF. The full variable domain, in which reference TRBV19 and TRBJ1-4 provide the parts outside the CDR3, is DGGITQSPKYLFRKEGQNVTLSCEQNLNHDAMYWYRQDPGQGLRLIYYSQIVNDFQKGDIAEGYSVSREKKESFPLTVTSAQKNPTAFYLCASSPGGGPPTNEKLFFGSGTQLSVL.